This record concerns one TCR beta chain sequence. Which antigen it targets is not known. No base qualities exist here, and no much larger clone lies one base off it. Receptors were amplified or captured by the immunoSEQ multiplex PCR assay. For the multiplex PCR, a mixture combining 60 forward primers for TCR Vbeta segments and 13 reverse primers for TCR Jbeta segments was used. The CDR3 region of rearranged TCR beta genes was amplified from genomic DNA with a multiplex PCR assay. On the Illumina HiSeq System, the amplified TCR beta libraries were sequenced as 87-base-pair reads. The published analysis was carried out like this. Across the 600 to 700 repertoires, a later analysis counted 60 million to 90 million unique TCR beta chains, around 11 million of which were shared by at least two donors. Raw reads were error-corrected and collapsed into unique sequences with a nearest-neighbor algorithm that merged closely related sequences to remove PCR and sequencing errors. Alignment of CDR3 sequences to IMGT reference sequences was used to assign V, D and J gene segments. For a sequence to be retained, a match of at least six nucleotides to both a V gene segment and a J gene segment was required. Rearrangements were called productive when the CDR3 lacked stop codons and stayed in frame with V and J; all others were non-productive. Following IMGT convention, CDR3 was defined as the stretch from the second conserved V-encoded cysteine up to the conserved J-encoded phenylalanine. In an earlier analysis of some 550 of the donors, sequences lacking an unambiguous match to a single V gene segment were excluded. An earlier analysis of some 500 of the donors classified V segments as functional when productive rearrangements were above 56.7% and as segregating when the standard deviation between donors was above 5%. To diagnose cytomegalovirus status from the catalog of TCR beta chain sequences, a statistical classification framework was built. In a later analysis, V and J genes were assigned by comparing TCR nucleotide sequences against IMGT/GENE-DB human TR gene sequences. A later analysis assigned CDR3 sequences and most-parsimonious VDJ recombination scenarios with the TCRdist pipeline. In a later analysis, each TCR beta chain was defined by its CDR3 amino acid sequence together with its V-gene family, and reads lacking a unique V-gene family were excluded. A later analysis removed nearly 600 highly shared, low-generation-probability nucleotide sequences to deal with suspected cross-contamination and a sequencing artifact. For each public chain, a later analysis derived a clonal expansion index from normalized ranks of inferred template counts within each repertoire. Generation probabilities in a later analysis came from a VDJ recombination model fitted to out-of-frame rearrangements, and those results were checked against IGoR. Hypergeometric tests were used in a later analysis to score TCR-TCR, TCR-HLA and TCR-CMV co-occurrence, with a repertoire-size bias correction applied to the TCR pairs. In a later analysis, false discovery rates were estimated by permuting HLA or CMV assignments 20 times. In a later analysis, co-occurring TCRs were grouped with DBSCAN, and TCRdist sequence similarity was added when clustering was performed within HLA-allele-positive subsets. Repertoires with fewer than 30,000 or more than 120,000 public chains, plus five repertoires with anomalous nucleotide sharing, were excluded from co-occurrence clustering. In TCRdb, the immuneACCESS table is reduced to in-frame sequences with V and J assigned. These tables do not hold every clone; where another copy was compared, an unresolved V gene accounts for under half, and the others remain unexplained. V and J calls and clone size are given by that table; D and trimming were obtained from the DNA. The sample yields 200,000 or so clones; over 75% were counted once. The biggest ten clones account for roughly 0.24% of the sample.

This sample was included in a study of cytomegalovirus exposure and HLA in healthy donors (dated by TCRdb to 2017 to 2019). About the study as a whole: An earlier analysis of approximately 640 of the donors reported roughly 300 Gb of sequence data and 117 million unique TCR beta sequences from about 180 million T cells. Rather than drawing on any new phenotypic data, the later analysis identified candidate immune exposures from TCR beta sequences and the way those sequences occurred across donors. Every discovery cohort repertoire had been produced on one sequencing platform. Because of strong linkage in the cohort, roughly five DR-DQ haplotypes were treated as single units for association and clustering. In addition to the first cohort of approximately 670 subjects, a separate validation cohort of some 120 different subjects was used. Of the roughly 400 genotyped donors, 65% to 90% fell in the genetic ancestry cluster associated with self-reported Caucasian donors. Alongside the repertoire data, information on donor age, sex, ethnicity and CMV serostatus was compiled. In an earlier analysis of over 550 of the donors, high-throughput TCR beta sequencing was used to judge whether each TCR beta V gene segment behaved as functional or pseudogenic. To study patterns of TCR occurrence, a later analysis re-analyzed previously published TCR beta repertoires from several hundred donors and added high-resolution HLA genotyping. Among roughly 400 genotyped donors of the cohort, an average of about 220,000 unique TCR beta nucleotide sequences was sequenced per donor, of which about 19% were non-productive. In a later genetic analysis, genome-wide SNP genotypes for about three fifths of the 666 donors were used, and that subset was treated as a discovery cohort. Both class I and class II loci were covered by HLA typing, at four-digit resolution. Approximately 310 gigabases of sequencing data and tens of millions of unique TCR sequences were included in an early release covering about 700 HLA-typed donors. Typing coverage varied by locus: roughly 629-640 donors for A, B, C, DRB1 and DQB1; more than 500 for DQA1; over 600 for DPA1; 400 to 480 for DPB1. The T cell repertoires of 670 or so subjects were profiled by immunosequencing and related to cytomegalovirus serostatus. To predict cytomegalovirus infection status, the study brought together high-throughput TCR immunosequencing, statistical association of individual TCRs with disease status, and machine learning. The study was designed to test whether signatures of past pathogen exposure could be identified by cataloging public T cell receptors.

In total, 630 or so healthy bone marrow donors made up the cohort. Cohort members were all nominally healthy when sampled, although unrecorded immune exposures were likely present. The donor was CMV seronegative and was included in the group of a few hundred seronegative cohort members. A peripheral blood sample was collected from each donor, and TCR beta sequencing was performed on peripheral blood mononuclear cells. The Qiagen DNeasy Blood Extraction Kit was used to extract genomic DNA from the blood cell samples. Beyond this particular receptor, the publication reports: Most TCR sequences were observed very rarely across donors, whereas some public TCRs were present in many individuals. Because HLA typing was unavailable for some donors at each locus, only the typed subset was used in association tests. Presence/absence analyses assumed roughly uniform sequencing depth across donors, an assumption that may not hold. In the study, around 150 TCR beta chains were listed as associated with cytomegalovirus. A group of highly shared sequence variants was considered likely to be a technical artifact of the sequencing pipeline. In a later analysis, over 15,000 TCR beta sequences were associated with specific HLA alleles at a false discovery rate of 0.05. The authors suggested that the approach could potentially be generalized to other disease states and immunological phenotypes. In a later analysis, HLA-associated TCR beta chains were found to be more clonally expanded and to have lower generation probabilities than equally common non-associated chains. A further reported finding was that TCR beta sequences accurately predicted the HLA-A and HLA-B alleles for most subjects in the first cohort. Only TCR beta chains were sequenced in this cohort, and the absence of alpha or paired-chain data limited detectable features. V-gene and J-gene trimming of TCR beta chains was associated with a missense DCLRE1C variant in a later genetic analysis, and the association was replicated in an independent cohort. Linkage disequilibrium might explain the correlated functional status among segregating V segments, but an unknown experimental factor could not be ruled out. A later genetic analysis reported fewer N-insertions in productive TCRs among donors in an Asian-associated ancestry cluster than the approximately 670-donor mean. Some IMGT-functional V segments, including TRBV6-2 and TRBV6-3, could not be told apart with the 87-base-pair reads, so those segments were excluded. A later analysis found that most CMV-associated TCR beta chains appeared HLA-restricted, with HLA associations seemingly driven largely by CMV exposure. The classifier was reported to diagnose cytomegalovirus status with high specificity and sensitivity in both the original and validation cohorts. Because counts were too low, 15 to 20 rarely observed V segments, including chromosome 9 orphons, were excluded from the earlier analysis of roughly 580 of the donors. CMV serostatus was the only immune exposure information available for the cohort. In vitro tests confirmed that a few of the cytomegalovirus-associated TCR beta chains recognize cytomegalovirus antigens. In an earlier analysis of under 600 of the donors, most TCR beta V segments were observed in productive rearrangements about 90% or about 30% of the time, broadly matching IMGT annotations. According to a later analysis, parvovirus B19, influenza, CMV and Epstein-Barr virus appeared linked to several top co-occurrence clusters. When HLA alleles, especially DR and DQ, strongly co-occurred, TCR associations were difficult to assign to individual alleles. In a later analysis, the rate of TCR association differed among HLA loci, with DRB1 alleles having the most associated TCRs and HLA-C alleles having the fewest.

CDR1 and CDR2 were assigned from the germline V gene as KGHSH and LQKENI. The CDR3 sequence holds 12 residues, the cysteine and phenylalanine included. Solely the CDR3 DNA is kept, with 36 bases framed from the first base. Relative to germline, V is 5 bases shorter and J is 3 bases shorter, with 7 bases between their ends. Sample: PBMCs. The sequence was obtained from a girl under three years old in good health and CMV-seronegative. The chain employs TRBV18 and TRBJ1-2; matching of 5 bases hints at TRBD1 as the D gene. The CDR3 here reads CASSTTDYGYTF. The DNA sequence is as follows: TGTGCCAGCTCAACGACAGACTATGGCTACACCTTC.